A single sample is the source of the 14 T cell receptor beta chains below, sequenced in a study of radiotherapy plus CTLA-4 blockade in lung cancer. Produced via immunoSEQ multiplex PCR; TCRdb's table is partial and in-frame only. The data show roughly 45,000 clones, roughly 65% seen once. The specimen was peripheral blood, collected from a patient treated with radiotherapy plus ipilimumab. These receptors all come from a human donor with non-small cell lung cancer who had a partial response to radiotherapy plus ipilimumab.

The chain carries TRBV5-1 and TRBJ1-1; D uncertain. CDR3 length: 14 residues. The germline V and J ends were trimmed by 2 bases and 3 bases, with 11 bases remaining between them. CDR1 is SGHRS, CDR2 YFSETQ, per germline. The CDR3 loop reads CASSLYGLDTEAFF. The CDR3 region has the DNA TGCGCCAGCAGCTTATACGGGTTGGACACTGAAGCTTTCTTT.

This clone has a single count. The chain combines TRBV5-1 with TRBJ2-1; 9 bases agree with TRBD2. V trimming: 0 bases; J trimming: 7 bases; junction bases outside the gene matches: 5. Germline values: CDR1 SGHRS, CDR2 YFSETQ. The CDR3 contains 15 residues. The CDR3 DNA follows: TGCGCCAGCAGCTTGGGCGGGAGGGAGCAGAATGAGCAGTTCTTC. Translated: CASSLGGREQNEQFF.

This clone was recorded only once. V usage is TRBV5-8 and J usage is TRBJ2-3; 7 nucleotides match TRBD1. CDR1 and CDR2 (germline): SGHTS, YDEGEE. The CDR3 extends over 15 amino acids. V gave up 0 bases and J gave up 4 bases; unmatched junction bases: 5. The CDR3 sequence is CASSLEGGLADTQYF. The CDR3 DNA follows: TGTGCCAGCAGCTTGGAAGGGGGCCTGGCAGATACGCAGTATTTT.

CDR3 nucleotides: TGTGCCACCGGGCCAGGTAGAAATGAGCAGTTCTTC. It specifies CATGPGRNEQFF. V gene TRBV15 combines with J gene TRBJ2-1; D call uncertain. The V end was cut by 8 bases, the J end by 7 bases, with 12 bases between. The length of the CDR3 is 12 residues. Germline V gene lookup returns CDR1 LNHNV and CDR2 YYDKDF (reference sequence).

The rearrangement uses TRBV7-3 and TRBJ2-3; 8 positions match TRBD2. The germline gives CDR1 SGHTA, CDR2 FQGTGA. The CDR3 loop spans 14 amino acids. V lost 3 bases and J lost 6; bases outside the gene matches: 5. CDR3 DNA sequence: TGTGCCAGCAGCTTCTCGGGGGGGACCGATACGCAGTATTTT. Translated: CASSFSGGTDTQYF.

The V and J genes are TRBV7-2 and TRBJ2-7; the D gene is possibly TRBD2 (5 bases). The CDR3 is 14 amino acids. Germline V gene lookup returns CDR1 SGHTA and CDR2 FQGNSA. Trimming shortened V by 3 bases and J by 0 bases, and 9 bases separated the two germline ends. The CDR3 coding sequence is TGTGCCAGCAGCTTCGGTCGGGACTCCTACGAGCAGTACTTC. It yields the protein CASSFGRDSYEQYF.

V is TRBV7-8 and J is TRBJ2-7; D perhaps matches TRBD1 (6 bases). Trimming stripped 1 base from V and 1 base from J, with 14 bases between. Germline V lookup: CDR1 SGHVS, CDR2 FQNEAQ. The CDR3 runs 16 residues. The CDR3 sequence: CASSLGRPGASYEQYF. DNA of the CDR3: TGTGCCAGCAGCTTAGGGCGGCCAGGGGCGTCCTACGAGCAGTACTTC.

This clone appeared a single time. V usage is TRBV2 and J usage is TRBJ1-1; D is possibly TRBD1 (6 bases). V was shortened by 7 bases and J by 0 bases, with 12 bases between the two germline ends. In germline, CDR1 is SNHLY, CDR2 FYNNEI. The CDR3 is 14 residues long. The CDR3 bases are TGTGCCAGCACCCTGGGGGCCCTGAACACTGAAGCTTTCTTT. This gives the protein CASTLGALNTEAFF.

This chain uses TRBV5-8 with TRBJ2-1; 13 bases map to TRBD2. Germline V CDR1 and CDR2: SGHTS, YDEGEE. This CDR3 has 15 amino acids. V lost 4 bases and J lost 8; bases outside the gene matches: 6. The DNA of the CDR3 is TGTGCCAGCAGCCTGGGACTAGCGGGGTTGGATGAGCAGTTCTTC. Encoded protein: CASSLGLAGLDEQFF.

V usage is TRBV7-9 and J usage is TRBJ2-1, with D perhaps TRBD2 (6 bases). The CDR3 totals 15 residues. V lost 3 bases and J 7 bases, leaving 16 bases between the germline ends. From germline, CDR1 is SEHNR and CDR2 FQNEAQ (reference sequence). In nucleotides, the CDR3 is TGTGCCAGCAGCTTGGAGGGGACTTTCTCTAATGAGCAGTTCTTC. This gives the protein CASSLEGTFSNEQFF.

The chain carries TRBV7-6 and TRBJ2-7, with D tentatively TRBD2 (5 bases). Germline V gene data show CDR1 as SGHVS and CDR2 as FNYEAQ. V lost 3 bases to trimming and J lost 7 bases, with 10 bases between them. The CDR3 length is 12 residues. The DNA of the CDR3 is TGTGCCAGCAGCTTCGGATCGGGGGAGCAGTACTTC. It specifies CASSFGSGEQYF.

V gene TRBV10-2 combines with J gene TRBJ2-3, with D perhaps TRBD2 (6 bases). V gave up 11 bases and J gave up 1 base, with 13 bases separating them. This CDR3 has 13 residues. CDR1 WSHSY and CDR2 SAAADI come from the germline V gene. CDR3 coding DNA: TGCGCCGGTCGGGACTCGCGCACAGATACGCAGTATTTT. Encoded protein: CAGRDSRTDTQYF.

This rearrangement joins TRBV25-1 to TRBJ1-3; D is uncertain. In germline, CDR1 is MGHDK, CDR2 SYGVNS. This CDR3 comprises 13 residues. The V and J ends lost 4 bases and 1 base respectively, with 5 bases between them. The CDR3 DNA follows: TGTGCCAGCAGTGGCCGGTCTGGAAACACCATATATTTT. Amino acid sequence: CASSGRSGNTIYF.

The chain links TRBV4-2 to TRBJ2-1, with TRBD2 matching 7 bases. The V gene end was trimmed by 4 bases and the J gene end by 7 bases; junction bases not matched to a gene: 7. This CDR3 is built from 14 residues. Germline CDR1 and CDR2: LGHNA and YNFKEQ. The DNA for the CDR3 is TGTGCCAGCAGCCTCGGGACTATGGGGAATGAGCAGTTCTTC. Amino acid sequence: CASSLGTMGNEQFF.